This TCR beta chain was recorded in a study of blood T cell repertoires in COVID-19 (dated by TCRdb to 2020 to 2022). Background for the entire study: Collaborator samples came from the United States, Italy and Spain and covered acute and convalescent phases of COVID-19. HLA class I and class II types, where available, came from metadata supplied by the sample provider rather than from assay-based typing. The repertoires were released in a freely available public database intended as a resource for research on the immune response to SARS-CoV-2. Deeply sampled blood TCRbeta repertoires from subjects exposed to, actively infected with, or recovered from COVID-19 were included in the dataset. The samples were drawn from two sources: the first 160 participants of the ongoing ImmuneRACE study, and approximately 1,300 subjects contributed by 6 global collaborators. The prospective study material was composed of cDNA or gDNA derived from T cells, B-cell-depleted T cells, or PBMCs. Sample metadata almost always included a de-identified subject ID, COVID-19 status, age in years and sex. What the study reported, not specific to this receptor: Clinical and demographic metadata were provided uncurated, with the amount varying by source and participant.

To note about this clone: Its antigen target is currently unknown. Base quality data are lacking; no much larger clone is found one base away.

Inclusive of the bounding cysteine and phenylalanine, the CDR3 is 13 residues long. Left in the record is the CDR3 DNA by itself, 39 bases read in frame from the first base. CDR1 and CDR2, looked up from the germline V gene, are SGHAT and FQNNGV. A distance of 8 bases separates the germline ends of V and J, which lose 4 bases and 7 bases respectively. The collaborating institutions used their own protocols to collect whole blood in K2EDTA tubes. For TCRbeta analysis, collaborator samples were shipped as frozen whole blood, as isolated PBMCs, or as DNA extracted from either sample type. The immunoSEQ Assay, a bias-controlled multiplex PCR, was used to amplify TCRbeta CDR3 regions from genomic DNA. In the source study's methods: Nucleated cell counts per sample were estimated from amplification of reference gene primers within the assay. Sequence reads were collapsed and filtered to measure the absolute abundance of every unique TCRbeta CDR3 rearrangement. For each sample, productive Simpson clonality was calculated as the square root of Simpson's diversity index over productive rearrangements. TCRdb took over this immuneACCESS table, retaining in-frame rearrangements with V and J assigned. Such tables are incomplete; in checked studies, under half of the missing clones stem from an unresolved V gene, and the remainder is unexplained. From that table come the V and J calls and clone size; the DNA was used to work out D and trimming. This sample has approximately 300,000 clones in its table, and roughly 90% of those were observed once. The ten most abundant clones make up about 4.6% of the sample.

The receptor was derived from a man in his forties or fifties with acute or convalescent COVID-19. The chain links TRBV11-2 with TRBJ1-6; the D gene is perhaps TRBD1, on 5 matching bases. Sequenced input: peripheral blood. The DNA sequence is given as TGTGCCAGCAGCTCCGACAGAAATTCACCCCTCCACTTT. It translates to CASSSDRNSPLHF.